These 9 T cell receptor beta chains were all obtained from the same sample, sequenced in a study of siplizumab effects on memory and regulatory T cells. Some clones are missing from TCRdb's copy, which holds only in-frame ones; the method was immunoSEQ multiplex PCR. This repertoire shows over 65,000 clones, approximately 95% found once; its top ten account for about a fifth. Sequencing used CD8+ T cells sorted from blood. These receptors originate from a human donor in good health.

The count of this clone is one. CDR3 amino acids: CASSIFGYNTDTQYF. For the CDR3, the DNA is TGTGCCAGTAGTATATTCGGGTACAACACAGATACGCAGTATTTT. V and J are TRBV19 and TRBJ2-3; no reliable D call. Between the trimmed V and J ends, which lost 2 bases and 2 bases, there was a span of 11 bases. The CDR3 extends over 15 amino acids. Germline V gene sequence: CDR1 LNHDA, CDR2 SQIVND (reference sequence).

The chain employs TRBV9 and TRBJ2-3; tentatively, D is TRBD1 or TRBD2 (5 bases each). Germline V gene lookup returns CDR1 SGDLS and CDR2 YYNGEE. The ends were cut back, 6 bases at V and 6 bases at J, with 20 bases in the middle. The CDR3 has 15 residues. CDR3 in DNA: TGTGCCAGCACCCAGAGGGACGGGCTAAGGGATACGCAGTATTTT. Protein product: CASTQRDGLRDTQYF.

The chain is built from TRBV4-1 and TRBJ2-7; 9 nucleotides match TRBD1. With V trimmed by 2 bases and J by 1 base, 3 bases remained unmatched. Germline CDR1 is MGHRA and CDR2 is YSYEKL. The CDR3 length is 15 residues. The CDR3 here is CASSQLQGASYEQYF. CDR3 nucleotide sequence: TGCGCCAGCAGCCAACTACAGGGGGCATCCTACGAGCAGTACTTC.

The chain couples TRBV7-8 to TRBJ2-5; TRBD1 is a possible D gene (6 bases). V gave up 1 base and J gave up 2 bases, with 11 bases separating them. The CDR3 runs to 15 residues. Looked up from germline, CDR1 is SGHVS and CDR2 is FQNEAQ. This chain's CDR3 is CASSLEYREQETQYF. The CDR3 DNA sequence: TGTGCCAGCAGCTTAGAATACAGGGAACAAGAGACCCAGTACTTC.

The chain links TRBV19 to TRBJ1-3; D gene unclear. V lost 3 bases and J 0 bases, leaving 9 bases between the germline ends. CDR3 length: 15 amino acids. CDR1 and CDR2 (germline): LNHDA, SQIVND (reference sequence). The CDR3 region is CASSISSSSGNTIYF. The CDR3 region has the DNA TGTGCCAGTAGTATCTCTTCAAGCTCTGGAAACACCATATATTTT.

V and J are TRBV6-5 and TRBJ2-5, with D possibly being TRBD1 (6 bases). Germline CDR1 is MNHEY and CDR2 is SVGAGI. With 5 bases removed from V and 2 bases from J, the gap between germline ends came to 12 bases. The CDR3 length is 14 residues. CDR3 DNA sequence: TGTGCCAGCAGTGGGCAGGGGTTTCAAGAGACCCAGTACTTC. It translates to CASSGQGFQETQYF.

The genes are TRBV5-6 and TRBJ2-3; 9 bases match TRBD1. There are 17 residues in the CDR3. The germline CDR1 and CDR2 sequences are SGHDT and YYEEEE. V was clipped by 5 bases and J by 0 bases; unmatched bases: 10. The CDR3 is CASSNDRGGESTDTQYF. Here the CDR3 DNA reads TGTGCCAGCAGTAATGACAGGGGGGGAGAGAGCACAGATACGCAGTATTTT.

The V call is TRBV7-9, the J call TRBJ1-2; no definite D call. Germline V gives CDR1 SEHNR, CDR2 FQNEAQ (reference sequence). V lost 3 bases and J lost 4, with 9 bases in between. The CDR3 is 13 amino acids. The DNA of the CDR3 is TGTGCCAGCAGCTTTCTCACAGTCTATGGCTACACCTTC. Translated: CASSFLTVYGYTF.

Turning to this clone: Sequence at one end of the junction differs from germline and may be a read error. CDR3 sequence reads: CSIRDEGYEQYF. In DNA, the CDR3 is TGCTCTATCCGAGATGAGGGCTACGAGCAGTACTTC. This rearrangement joins TRBV7-2 to TRBJ2-7; perhaps TRBD2 as D (5 bases). CDR3 size: 12 residues. Germline CDR1 is SGHTA and CDR2 is FQGNSA.